This entry describes one T cell receptor beta chain. The antigen remains unidentified. This entry belongs to a study of cytomegalovirus exposure and HLA in healthy donors. The germline V gene has CDR1 MNHEY and CDR2 SVGAGI. The CDR3 totals 15 residues. Trimming removed 6 bases from V and 0 bases from J, with 12 bases in between. Study results and limitations: For cytomegalovirus status, the classifier reportedly gave diagnoses with high specificity and sensitivity. Highly shared sequence variants in one cluster were likely a sequencing artifact.

A multiplex PCR was run with 60 Vbeta primers and 13 Jbeta primers. The assay was immunoSEQ multiplex PCR, and TCRdb's table has in-frame clones only and misses some. Altogether 150,000 to 200,000 clones are present, 75% to 90% being singletons, with the ten largest covering approximately 6.8%. V and J are TRBV6-5 and TRBJ1-3; D is ambiguous. The TCR sequence derives from a young man in good health and CMV-seropositive. Sequencing input: PBMCs. CDR3 nucleotides: TGTGCCAGCAGACCCGGACTCACCTCTGGAAACACCATATATTTT. Encoded protein: CASRPGLTSGNTIYF.